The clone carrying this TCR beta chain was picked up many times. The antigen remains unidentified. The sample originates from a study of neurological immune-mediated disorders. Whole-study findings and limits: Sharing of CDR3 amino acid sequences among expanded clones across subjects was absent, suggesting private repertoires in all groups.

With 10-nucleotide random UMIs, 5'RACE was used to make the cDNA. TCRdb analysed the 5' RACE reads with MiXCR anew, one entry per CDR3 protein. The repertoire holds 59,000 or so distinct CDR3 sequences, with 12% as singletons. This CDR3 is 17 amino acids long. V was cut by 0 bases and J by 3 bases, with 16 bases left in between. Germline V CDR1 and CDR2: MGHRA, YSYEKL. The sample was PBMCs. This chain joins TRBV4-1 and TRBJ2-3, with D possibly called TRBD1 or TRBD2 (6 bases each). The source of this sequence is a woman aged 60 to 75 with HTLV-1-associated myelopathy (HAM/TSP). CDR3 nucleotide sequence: TGCGCCAGCAGCCAAGATCATTCCGGGGGCCAGACAGATACGCAGTATTTT. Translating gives CASSQDHSGGQTDTQYF.